Each of the 19 T cell receptor beta chains below was sequenced from the same sample in a study of vaccination effects on CD4 cells after COVID-19. Culturing for 10 to 11 days preceded CD4+ T cell isolation. Antigens of these TCRs are unknown. This table comes from immunoSEQ multiplex PCR, and its TCRdb copy is limited to in-frame clones, with some not included. This sample has roughly 64,000 clones; more than 60% occur once, and the top ten carry approximately 24%. The sample here was CD4+ T cells from PBMCs cultured without peptide, taken before COVID-19 vaccination. These receptors came from a human donor who had a prior SARS-CoV-2 infection.

The chain joins TRBV19 to TRBJ1-1; TRBD1 agrees at 9 bases. Trimming removed 5 bases from V and 5 bases from J; junction bases left unmatched: 12. This CDR3 spans 16 amino acids. Germline-derived CDR1 and CDR2 are LNHDA and SQIVND (reference sequence). The CDR3 DNA reads as TGTGCCAGTAGTGCCTTCCGGGACAGGGAATGGACTGAAGCTTTCTTT. Translated: CASSAFRDREWTEAFF.

J is TRBJ1-2 and V is TRBV5-6; D not resolved. With 3 bases removed from V and 3 bases from J, the gap between germline ends came to 9 bases. This CDR3 spans 13 amino acids. The germline V gene has CDR1 SGHDT and CDR2 YYEEEE. The chain's CDR3 is CASSSGPHYGYTF. CDR3 sequence (DNA): TGTGCCAGCAGCTCAGGCCCCCACTATGGCTACACCTTC.

This clone was seen only a few times. The chain has TRBV30 and TRBJ2-5; 7 positions agree with TRBD2. The CDR3 has 14 amino acids. V gave up 3 bases and J gave up 9 bases; unmatched junction bases: 13. The germline CDR1 and CDR2 sequences are GTSNPN and SVGIG (reference sequence). CDR3 region: CAWSPLAGEGPQYF. CDR3 DNA: TGTGCCTGGAGCCCCCTGGCGGGAGAGGGTCCCCAGTACTTC.

This clone was counted between two and nine times. The V and J genes are TRBV4-3 and TRBJ1-6, with 7 bases identical to TRBD1. Trimming cost V 2 bases and J 5 bases; bases outside gene matches: 9. CDR3 length: 17 amino acids. The germline V gene has CDR1 LGHNA and CDR2 YSLEER. CDR3 amino acids: CASSQLSGTENNSPLHF. CDR3 DNA sequence: TGCGCCAGCAGCCAACTATCCGGGACAGAAAATAATTCACCCCTCCACTTT.

In DNA form, the CDR3 reads TGTGCCAGCACGGCGGGAGCTTTAGATACGCAGTATTTT. This sequence encodes CASTAGALDTQYF. The chain is built from TRBV2 and TRBJ2-3, with 7 bases aligning to TRBD2. The CDR3 is 13 residues long. Trimming removed 7 bases from V and 5 bases from J; junction bases left unmatched: 6. Germline CDR1 and CDR2: SNHLY and FYNNEI. Filled out from reference TRBV2 and TRBJ2-3, the complete variable domain reads EPEVTQTPSHQVTQMGQEVILRCVPISNHLYFYWYRQILGQKVEFLVSFYNNEISEKSEIFDDQFSVERPDGSNFTLKIRSTKLEDSAMYFCASTAGALDTQYFGPGTRLTVL.

The chain joins TRBV5-6 to TRBJ2-1, with 7 nucleotides matching TRBD2. Germline V gene lookup returns CDR1 SGHDT and CDR2 YYEEEE. The CDR3 sequence is 16 residues long. The trim removed 0 bases at V and 2 bases at J, leaving 5 bases unmatched. The CDR3 DNA reads as TGTGCCAGCAGCTTGGCCGCGCTAGCGGCCTACAATGAGCAGTTCTTC. It is translated as CASSLAALAAYNEQFF.

The chain uses TRBV9 and TRBJ2-1; 7 bases fit TRBD2. Germline loops: CDR1 SGDLS, CDR2 YYNGEE. This CDR3 region has 16 residues. V lost 0 bases and J lost 0; bases outside the gene matches: 3. CDR3 region: CASSVASGNSYNEQFF. The DNA for the CDR3 is TGTGCCAGCAGCGTAGCGAGCGGGAACTCCTACAATGAGCAGTTCTTC.

The genes are TRBV19 and TRBJ1-3; D is unclear. Germline CDR1 is LNHDA and CDR2 is SQIVND (reference sequence). The CDR3 is made up of 14 amino acids. Trimming cost V 2 bases and J 0 bases, with 5 bases left between them. CDR3 in amino acids: CASSILASGNTIYF. DNA for the CDR3: TGTGCCAGTAGTATATTGGCCTCTGGAAACACCATATATTTT.

CDR3 region: CAWSVNRGGVNTEAFF. In DNA, the CDR3 is TGTGCCTGGAGTGTTAATAGGGGGGGAGTGAACACTGAAGCTTTCTTT. This chain connects TRBV30 to TRBJ1-1, with TRBD1 as a possible D gene (6 bases). Germline V gene sequence: CDR1 GTSNPN, CDR2 SVGIG (reference sequence). The CDR3 loop spans 16 amino acids. Trimming took 0 bases from V and 0 from J, leaving 14 bases between them.

The rearrangement uses TRBV7-2 and TRBJ2-7; either TRBD1 or TRBD2 may supply D (5 bases each). CDR3 length equals 15 residues. V was cut by 1 base and J by 0 bases, with 10 bases left in between. The germline V gene has CDR1 SGHTA and CDR2 FQGNSA. The CDR3 reads CASSLVGTVSYEQYF. CDR3 sequence (DNA): TGTGCCAGCAGCTTAGTCGGGACGGTCTCCTACGAGCAGTACTTC.

This clone was observed a handful of times. This chain links TRBV20-1 with TRBJ2-3; D unclear. Germline-derived CDR1 and CDR2 are DFQATT and SNEGSKA (reference sequence). Trimming removed 7 bases at V and 5 bases at J, with 7 bases between. The CDR3 consists of 10 residues. This CDR3 reads CSGGRDTQYF. The CDR3 region has the DNA TGCAGTGGGGGAAGAGATACGCAGTATTTT.

This clone was seen just once. V gene TRBV7-9 combines with J gene TRBJ1-2; D is ambiguous. The germline V and J ends were trimmed by 4 bases and 1 base, with 4 bases remaining between them. The germline V gene has CDR1 SEHNR and CDR2 FQNEAQ (reference sequence). The CDR3 length is 12 residues. In DNA, the CDR3 is TGTGCCAGCAGCTCCGATAACTATGGCTACACCTTC. Protein: CASSSDNYGYTF.

The gene calls are TRBV4-2 and TRBJ1-2; TRBD1 might be the D (5 bases). The V and J ends lost 0 bases and 1 base respectively, with 15 bases between them. Germline V gene sequence: CDR1 LGHNA, CDR2 YNFKEQ. The CDR3 totals 17 residues. CDR3 protein: CASSQDYSGTDNYGYTF. CDR3 bases: TGTGCCAGCAGCCAAGATTATTCGGGGACGGATAACTATGGCTACACCTTC.

The chain carries TRBV4-1 and TRBJ1-5; TRBD1 might be the D (6 bases). Deletions cut 1 base from V and 10 bases from J, with 17 bases between. Germline V gene lookup returns CDR1 MGHRA and CDR2 YSYEKL. This CDR3 has 15 residues. The CDR3: CASSQAYYQGHPQHF. Here the CDR3 DNA reads TGCGCCAGCAGCCAAGCGTATTATCAGGGGCATCCCCAGCATTTT.

The V gene is TRBV11-1, the J gene TRBJ2-3; D may be TRBD2 (5 bases). Germline V gives CDR1 SGHAT, CDR2 FQDESV (reference sequence). CDR3 size: 13 residues. V gave up 5 bases and J gave up 4 bases, with 10 bases separating them. The CDR3 reads CASSPSEADTQYF. CDR3 DNA: TGTGCCAGCAGCCCGTCGGAGGCAGATACGCAGTATTTT.

The chain combines TRBV7-3 with TRBJ2-3, with TRBD2 matching 11 bases. This CDR3 spans 17 amino acids. Losses at the gene ends were 0 bases for V and 4 bases for J; bases not matched to a gene: 6. CDR1 is SGHTA, CDR2 FQGTGA, per germline. The CDR3 loop is CASSLTANSGGADTQYF. The CDR3 bases are TGTGCCAGCAGCTTAACGGCTAATAGCGGGGGGGCAGATACGCAGTATTTT.

This chain joins TRBV11-2 and TRBJ2-3; TRBD1 aligns across 8 bases. CDR3 length: 16 amino acids. The germline CDR1 and CDR2 sequences are SGHAT and FQNNGV. The V and J ends lost 1 base and 0 bases, in that order; junction bases with no gene match: 3. The CDR3 DNA reads as TGTGCCAGCAGCTTAGGGGACAGGCTAAGCACAGATACGCAGTATTTT. Encoded protein: CASSLGDRLSTDTQYF.

This rearrangement joins TRBV19 to TRBJ2-2, with TRBD1 as a possible D gene (5 bases). The length of the CDR3 is 16 residues. Germline loops: CDR1 LNHDA, CDR2 SQIVND (reference sequence). V dropped 7 bases and J dropped 3 bases, with 18 bases sitting between them. The chain's CDR3 is CASTPQGFPDTGELFF. CDR3 nucleotides: TGTGCCAGTACCCCGCAGGGTTTTCCCGACACCGGGGAGCTGTTTTTT. Variable domain in full (rest from reference TRBV19 and TRBJ2-2): DGGITQSPKYLFRKEGQNVTLSCEQNLNHDAMYWYRQDPGQGLRLIYYSQIVNDFQKGDIAEGYSVSREKKESFPLTVTSAQKNPTAFYLCASTPQGFPDTGELFFGEGSRLTVL.

V gene TRBV15 combines with J gene TRBJ2-2, with D maybe TRBD2 (6 bases). Germline V lookup: CDR1 LNHNV, CDR2 YYDKDF (reference sequence). Trimming shortened V by 3 bases and J by 8 bases, and 13 bases separated the two germline ends. This CDR3 comprises 14 residues. The CDR3 DNA reads TGTGCCACCAGCAGGAGCGGCGGGGTAGGGGAGCTGTTTTTT. It codes for CATSRSGGVGELFF. The full variable domain, in which reference TRBV15 and TRBJ2-2 provide the parts outside the CDR3, is DAMVIQNPRYQVTQFGKPVTLSCSQTLNHNVMYWYQQKSSQAPKLLFHYYDKDFNNEADTPDNFQSRRPNTSFCFLDIRSPGLGDTAMYLCATSRSGGVGELFFGEGSRLTVL.